Below, 24 T cell receptor beta chains from the same sample are listed, as sequenced in a study of blood T cell repertoires in COVID-19. Repertoires were generated with immunoSEQ multiplex PCR, while TCRdb's copy carries only in-frame clones and drops some. The sample contains fewer than 200,000 clones, about four fifths of which appear only once. Sequencing was done on a sample of peripheral blood. These receptors all stem from a man aged 40-50 years who had recovered from COVID-19.

J is TRBJ1-1 and V is TRBV18; D is unresolved. The CDR3 is 13 amino acids. Germline V gene data show CDR1 as KGHSH and CDR2 as LQKENI. Trimming pared 0 bases from V and 4 bases from J, leaving 6 bases between. CDR3 protein: CASSPPGVTEAFF. CDR3 nucleotide sequence: TGTGCCAGCTCACCACCGGGCGTCACTGAAGCTTTCTTT.

The genes are TRBV21-1 and TRBJ2-7; the table's TRBD2 call for D was not verified on the DNA. TRBV21-1 is an annotated pseudogene. This CDR3 region has 19 residues. The CDR3 coding sequence is TGTGCCAGCAGCAAAGCCGGAATCTTTAGACTAGCGGGAGCGTACGAGCAGTACTTC. Its translation is CASSKAGIFRLAGAYEQYF.

V gene TRBV5-4 combines with J gene TRBJ2-3; TRBD2 agrees at 13 bases. CDR1 is SGHNT and CDR2 is YYREEE in the germline V gene (reference sequence). J was trimmed by 5 bases and V by 4 bases; bases with no gene match: 13. The CDR3 length is 18 residues. The CDR3 reads CASSQNFGLAGAIDTQYF. For the CDR3, the DNA is TGTGCCAGCAGCCAAAACTTCGGACTAGCGGGGGCGATAGATACGCAGTATTTT.

V and J are TRBV7-2 and TRBJ1-2, with D hard to call. The CDR3 runs to 16 residues. Germline assignment: CDR1 SGHTA and CDR2 FQGNSA. Trimming took 5 bases from V and 3 from J, leaving 19 bases between them. This chain's CDR3 is CASSRRGQSQYYGYTF. CDR3 in DNA: TGTGCCAGCAGCCGCCGTGGGCAGTCGCAATACTATGGCTACACCTTC.

The chain uses TRBV6-1 and TRBJ2-1; 14 positions agree with TRBD2. The germline CDR1 and CDR2 sequences are MNHNS and SASEGT. The CDR3 extends over 17 amino acids. With V trimmed by 4 bases and J by 0 bases, 2 bases remained unmatched. The DNA for the CDR3 is TGTGCCAGCAGTGTCGGGACTAGCGGGAGCTCCTACAATGAGCAGTTCTTC. Translated: CASSVGTSGSSYNEQFF.

The chain links TRBV27 to TRBJ1-6, with TRBD1 matching 7 bases. The CDR3 loop spans 16 amino acids. CDR1 MNHEY and CDR2 SMNVEV come from the germline V gene (reference sequence). J gave up 10 bases and V 7 bases, and 16 bases lay outside the gene matches. In DNA form, the CDR3 reads TGTGCCAGCAAGGAAAAATTACAGGGGTTTCTCTCACCCCTCCACTTT. Amino acids: CASKEKLQGFLSPLHF.

The V gene is TRBV30, the J gene TRBJ1-1; TRBD1 might be the D (6 bases). Germline values: CDR1 GTSNPN, CDR2 SVGIG (reference sequence). This CDR3 contains 13 residues. V shed 3 bases and J shed 3 bases, with 11 bases lying between them. CDR3 loop: CAWSTGLDTEAFF. The CDR3 nucleotides read TGTGCCTGGAGCACAGGGCTGGACACTGAAGCTTTCTTT.

In its sample, this clone was seen a few times. CDR3 sequence (DNA): TGCAGCGCCACCCAACAGGGTCGGACCGGGGAGCTGTTTTTT. Its protein product is CSATQQGRTGELFF. The chain employs TRBV29-1 and TRBJ2-2, with D possibly matching TRBD1 (6 bases). Trimming left V 7 bases short and J 5 bases short, with 17 bases between. The CDR3 covers 14 residues. The germline CDR1 and CDR2 sequences are SQVTM and ANQGSEA.

The chain joins TRBV7-6 to TRBJ1-2, with TRBD1 identical over 10 bases. The CDR3 has 16 amino acids. The germline CDR1 and CDR2 sequences are SGHVS and FNYEAQ. V lost 5 bases to trimming and J lost 3 bases; unmatched junction nucleotides: 9. CDR3 amino acids: CASSPRQGAIDYGYTF. The CDR3, as DNA: TGTGCCAGCAGCCCACGACAGGGGGCCATCGACTATGGCTACACCTTC.

The chain carries TRBV4-2 and TRBJ1-2; TRBD1 agrees at 10 bases. The CDR3 is 14 residues long. The J segment lost 10 bases and the V segment lost 0 bases, leaving 5 bases of the junction unmatched. Per germline, CDR1 LGHNA and CDR2 YNFKEQ. DNA for the CDR3: TGTGCCAGCAGCCAAGAAGGGGACAGGGGACACTACACCTTC. Its translation: CASSQEGDRGHYTF.

This chain links TRBV27 with TRBJ2-5, with a possible D match to TRBD2 (5 bases). This CDR3 region has 14 residues. Germline CDR1 MNHEY, CDR2 SMNVEV (reference sequence). V lost 6 bases and J 0 bases, leaving 11 bases between the germline ends. Written as DNA, the CDR3 is TGTGCCAGCAGGGCAGCGGCGAACCAAGAGACCCAGTACTTC. Translation gives CASRAAANQETQYF.

CDR3 residues: CSVPGTEHTDTQYF. The CDR3 DNA sequence: TGCAGCGTCCCCGGGACAGAGCACACAGATACGCAGTATTTT. The J gene is TRBJ2-3, the V gene TRBV29-1; 7 bases line up with TRBD1. V lost 6 bases and J lost 2; bases outside the gene matches: 8. CDR1 is SQVTM, CDR2 ANQGSEA, per germline. The CDR3 runs 14 residues.

The sample holds a few counts of this clone. V usage is TRBV19 and J usage is TRBJ1-5; unclear D gene. The germline CDR1 and CDR2 sequences are LNHDA and SQIVND (reference sequence). The CDR3 spans 16 residues. Trimming pared 3 bases from V and 7 bases from J, leaving 19 bases between. Here the CDR3 reads CASSMGFREVGQPQHF. The CDR3 nucleotides are TGTGCCAGTAGTATGGGGTTCCGGGAAGTAGGACAGCCCCAGCATTTT.

The chain uses TRBV29-1 and TRBJ2-7, with 14 bases fitting TRBD2. The CDR3 extends over 13 amino acids. V lost 6 bases to trimming and J lost 4 bases; unmatched junction nucleotides: 2. From germline, CDR1 is SQVTM and CDR2 ANQGSEA. CDR3 in amino acids: CSVRTSGRYEQYF. CDR3 nucleotide sequence: TGCAGCGTAAGGACTAGCGGGAGGTACGAGCAGTACTTC.

CDR3 sequence (DNA): TGTGCCAGCAGCTTATTAGCGGGAGGGTCGGGAGAGCAGTTCTTC. Translated: CASSLLAGGSGEQFF. The chain uses TRBV11-3 and TRBJ2-1; TRBD2 matches at 11 bases. In germline, CDR1 is SGHNT, CDR2 YENEEA. The CDR3 totals 15 residues. Trimming cost V 2 bases and J 10 bases; bases outside gene matches: 7.

The gene calls are TRBV5-5 and TRBJ2-7; D might be TRBD1 (6 bases). V shed 4 bases and J shed 1 base, with 9 bases lying between them. The germline V gene encodes CDR1 SGHKS and CDR2 YYEKEE (reference sequence). The CDR3 length is 13 residues. The CDR3 DNA reads TGTGCCAGCAGCCGGGACACATCCTACGAGCAGTACTTC. Its protein product is CASSRDTSYEQYF.

The chain joins TRBV6-6 to TRBJ2-5, with TRBD1 matching over 7 bases. V lost 5 bases, J lost 3 bases, and 6 bases stayed unmatched. The CDR3 has 14 residues. Germline loops: CDR1 MNHNY, CDR2 SVGAGI (reference sequence). The CDR3 DNA sequence: TGTGCCAGCAGTACCTCAGGGGGTGAAGAGACCCAGTACTTC. It encodes CASSTSGGEETQYF.

CDR3 coding DNA: TGTGCCAGCAGTAGACAGGGAACCGGGGAGCTGTTTTTT. Amino acid sequence: CASSRQGTGELFF. The chain is built from TRBV7-9 and TRBJ2-2; 7 nucleotides agree with TRBD1. Germline CDR1 is SEHNR and CDR2 is FQNEAQ (reference sequence). After removal of 6 bases from V and 5 bases from J, the junction contained 3 bases not matched to a gene. The length of the CDR3 is 13 residues.

The genes are TRBV2 and TRBJ2-5; D perhaps matches TRBD1 (6 bases). V was pared by 7 bases and J by 5 bases, with 17 bases between. The CDR3 is 14 amino acids. From germline, CDR1 is SNHLY and CDR2 FYNNEI. The CDR3 coding sequence is TGTGCCAGCAACCAGGCAGGGGAAGGGGAGACCCAGTACTTC. Amino acid sequence: CASNQAGEGETQYF.

The chain carries TRBV11-3 and TRBJ2-1; D possibly corresponds to TRBD1 (6 bases). V gave up 0 bases and J gave up 0 bases, with 9 bases separating them. From germline, CDR1 is SGHNT and CDR2 YENEEA. The CDR3 has 16 residues. CDR3 DNA: TGTGCCAGCAGCTTAGAACCAGGGGTCTCCTACAATGAGCAGTTCTTC. This codes for CASSLEPGVSYNEQFF.

The rearrangement joins TRBV30 to TRBJ2-3; 8 bases fit TRBD1. The CDR3 is 12 amino acids. Trimming took 7 bases from V and 14 from J; bases not matched to a gene: 14. Per germline, CDR1 GTSNPN and CDR2 SVGIG (reference sequence). The CDR3 sequence: CAYRGDSPKGYF. The CDR3 nucleotides are TGTGCCTACAGGGGGGACAGTCCGAAAGGGTATTTT.

The DNA for the CDR3 is TGCAGCGTCGTTACCGGGACAGCTAGAAATGAGCAGTTCTTC. This codes for CSVVTGTARNEQFF. The V gene is TRBV29-1, the J gene TRBJ2-1, with 7 bases identical to TRBD1. The CDR3 spans 14 residues. V lost 6 bases to trimming and J lost 7 bases; unmatched junction nucleotides: 12. CDR1 and CDR2 from the germline V gene are SQVTM and ANQGSEA.

This clone was counted a few times. J is TRBJ2-1 and V is TRBV5-5; weak D call: TRBD2 (5 bases). The CDR3 extends over 15 amino acids. The V end lost 4 bases, the J end lost 3 bases, and 14 bases lay between the germline ends. In germline, CDR1 is SGHKS, CDR2 YYEKEE (reference sequence). The CDR3 protein is CASSLSAFLYNEQFF. The DNA of the CDR3 is TGTGCCAGCAGCCTTAGCGCCTTCCTCTACAATGAGCAGTTCTTC.

J is TRBJ2-4 and V is TRBV18; D might be TRBD1 (6 bases). Germline assignment: CDR1 KGHSH and CDR2 LQKENI. Trimming took 1 base from V and 3 from J, leaving 10 bases between them. The CDR3 runs to 15 residues. The CDR3 loop reads CASSPLAGDKNIQYF. The CDR3 DNA reads TGTGCCAGCTCACCACTGGCAGGGGACAAAAACATTCAGTACTTC.